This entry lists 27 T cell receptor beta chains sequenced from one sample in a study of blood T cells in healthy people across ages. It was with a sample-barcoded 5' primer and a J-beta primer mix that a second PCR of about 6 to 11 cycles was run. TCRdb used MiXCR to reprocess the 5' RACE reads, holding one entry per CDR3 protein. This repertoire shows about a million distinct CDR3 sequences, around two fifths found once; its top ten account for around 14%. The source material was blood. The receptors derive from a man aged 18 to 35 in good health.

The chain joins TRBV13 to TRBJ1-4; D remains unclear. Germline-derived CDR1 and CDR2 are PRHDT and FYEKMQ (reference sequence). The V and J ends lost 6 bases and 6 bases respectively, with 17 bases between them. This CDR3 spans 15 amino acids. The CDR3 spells CASRIRGGEDEKLFF. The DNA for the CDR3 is TGTGCCAGCAGGATCCGTGGTGGGGAAGATGAAAAACTGTTTTTT.

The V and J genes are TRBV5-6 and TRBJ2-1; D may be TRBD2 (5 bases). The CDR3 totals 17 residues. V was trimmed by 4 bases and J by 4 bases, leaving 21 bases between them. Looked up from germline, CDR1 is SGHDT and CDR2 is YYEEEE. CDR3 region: CASSREGDVMRYNEQFF. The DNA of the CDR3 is TGTGCCAGCAGCCGTGAGGGTGACGTAATGAGGTACAATGAGCAGTTCTTC. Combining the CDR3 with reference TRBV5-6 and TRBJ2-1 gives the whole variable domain DAGVTQSPTHLIKTRGQQVTLRCSPKSGHDTVSWYQQALGQGPQFIFQYYEEEERQRGNFPDRFSGHQFPNYSSELNVNALLLGDSALYLCASSREGDVMRYNEQFFGPGTRLTVL.

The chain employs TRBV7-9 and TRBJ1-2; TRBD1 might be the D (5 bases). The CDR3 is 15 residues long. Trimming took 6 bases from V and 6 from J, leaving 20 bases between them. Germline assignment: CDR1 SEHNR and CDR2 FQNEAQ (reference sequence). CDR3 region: CASSNWGARVNGYTF. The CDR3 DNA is TGTGCCAGCAGTAACTGGGGCGCCCGGGTGAATGGCTACACCTTC.

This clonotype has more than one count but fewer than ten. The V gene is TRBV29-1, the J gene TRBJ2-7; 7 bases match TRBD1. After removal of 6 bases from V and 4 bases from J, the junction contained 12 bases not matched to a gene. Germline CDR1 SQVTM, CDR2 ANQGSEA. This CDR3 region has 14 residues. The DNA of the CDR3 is TGCAGCGTATACGCTGGGACAGAGGGGTACGAGCAGTACTTC. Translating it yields CSVYAGTEGYEQYF.

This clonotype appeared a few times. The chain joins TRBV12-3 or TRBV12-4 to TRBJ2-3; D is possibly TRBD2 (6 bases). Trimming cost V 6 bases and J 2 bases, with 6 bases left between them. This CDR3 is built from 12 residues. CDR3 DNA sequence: TGTGCCAGCAGACTAGCCACAGATACGCAGTATTTT. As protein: CASRLATDTQYF.

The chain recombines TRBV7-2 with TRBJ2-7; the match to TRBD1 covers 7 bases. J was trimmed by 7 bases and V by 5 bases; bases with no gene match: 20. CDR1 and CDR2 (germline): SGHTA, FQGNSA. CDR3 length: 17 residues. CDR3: CASSPRQGWVIVNEQYF. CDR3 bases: TGTGCCAGCAGCCCTCGACAGGGATGGGTTATCGTCAATGAGCAGTACTTC.

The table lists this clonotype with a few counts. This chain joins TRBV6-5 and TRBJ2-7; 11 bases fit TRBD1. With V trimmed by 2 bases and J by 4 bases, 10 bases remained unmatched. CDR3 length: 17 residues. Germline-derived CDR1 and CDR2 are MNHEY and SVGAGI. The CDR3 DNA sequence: TGTGCCAGCAGTTACGCACAGCCCGGGACAGGGGGTTACGAGCAGTACTTC. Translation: CASSYAQPGTGGYEQYF.

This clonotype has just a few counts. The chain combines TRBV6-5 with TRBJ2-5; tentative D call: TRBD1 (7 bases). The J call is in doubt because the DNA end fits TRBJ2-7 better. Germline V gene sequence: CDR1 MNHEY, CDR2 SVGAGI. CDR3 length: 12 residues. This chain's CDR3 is CASSRGRYEQYF. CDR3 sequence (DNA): TGTGCCAGCAGCAGGGGGAGGTACGAGCAGTACTTC.

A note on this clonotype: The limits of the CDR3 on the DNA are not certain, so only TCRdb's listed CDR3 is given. The CDR3 is CASSSSTTAALNEQYF. V and J are TRBV28 and TRBJ2-7; the D call of TRBD2 is as the table states it, not checked on the DNA. Inclusive of both ends, the CDR3 amounts to 16 amino acids. Germline CDR1 reads MDHEN; CDR2 reads SYDVKM.

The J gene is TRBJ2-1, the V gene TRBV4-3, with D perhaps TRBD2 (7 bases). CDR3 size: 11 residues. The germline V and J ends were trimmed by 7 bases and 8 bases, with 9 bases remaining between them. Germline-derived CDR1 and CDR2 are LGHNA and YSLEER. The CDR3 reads CASKGGYEQFF. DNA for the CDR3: TGCGCCAGCAAGGGGGGGTATGAGCAGTTCTTC.

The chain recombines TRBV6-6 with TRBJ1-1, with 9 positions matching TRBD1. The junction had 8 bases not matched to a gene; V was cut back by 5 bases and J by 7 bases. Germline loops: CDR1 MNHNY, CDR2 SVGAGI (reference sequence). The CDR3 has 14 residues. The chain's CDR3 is CASSQTGGGCEAFF. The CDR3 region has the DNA TGTGCCAGCAGTCAAACAGGGGGCGGTTGTGAAGCTTTCTTT.

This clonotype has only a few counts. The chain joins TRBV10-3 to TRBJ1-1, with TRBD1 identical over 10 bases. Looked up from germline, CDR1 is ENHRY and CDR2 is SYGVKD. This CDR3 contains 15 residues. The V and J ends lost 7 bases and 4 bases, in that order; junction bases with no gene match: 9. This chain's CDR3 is CAITGTGAQGTEAFF. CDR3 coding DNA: TGTGCCATCACCGGGACAGGGGCCCAGGGCACTGAAGCTTTCTTT.

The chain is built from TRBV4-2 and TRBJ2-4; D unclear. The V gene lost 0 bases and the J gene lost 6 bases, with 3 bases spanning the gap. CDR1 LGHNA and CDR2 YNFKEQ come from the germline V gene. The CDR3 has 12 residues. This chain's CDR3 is CASSQDLNIQYF. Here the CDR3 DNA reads TGTGCCAGCAGCCAAGATTTAAACATTCAGTACTTC.

CDR3 in DNA: TGCAGTGCCCTAATTATGGAGACCCAGTACTTC. It is translated as CSALIMETQYF. The J gene is TRBJ2-5, the V gene TRBV20-1; D remains unclear. Germline CDR1 reads DFQATT; CDR2 reads SNEGSKA (reference sequence). The CDR3 sequence is 11 residues long. The V and J ends lost 6 bases and 5 bases respectively, with 10 bases between them.

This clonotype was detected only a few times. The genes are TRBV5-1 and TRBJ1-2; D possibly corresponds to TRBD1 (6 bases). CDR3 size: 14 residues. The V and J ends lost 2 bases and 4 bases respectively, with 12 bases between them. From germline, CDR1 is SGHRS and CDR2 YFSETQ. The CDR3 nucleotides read TGCGCCAGCAGCTTCAATACAGGGATCTATGGCTACACCTTC. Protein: CASSFNTGIYGYTF.

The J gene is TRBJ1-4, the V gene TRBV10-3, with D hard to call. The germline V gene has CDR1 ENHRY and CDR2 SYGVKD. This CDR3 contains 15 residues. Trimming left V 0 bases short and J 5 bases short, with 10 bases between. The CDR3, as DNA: TGTGCCATCAGTGAGTCGAGTGATCCAAATGAAAAACTGTTTTTT. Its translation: CAISESSDPNEKLFF.

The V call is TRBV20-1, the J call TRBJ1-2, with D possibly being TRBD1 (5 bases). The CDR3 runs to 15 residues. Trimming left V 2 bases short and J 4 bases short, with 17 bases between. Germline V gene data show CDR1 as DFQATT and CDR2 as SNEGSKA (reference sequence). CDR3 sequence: CSARRRTRESYGYTF. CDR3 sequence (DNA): TGCAGTGCTAGAAGGCGGACCAGGGAAAGCTATGGCTACACCTTC.

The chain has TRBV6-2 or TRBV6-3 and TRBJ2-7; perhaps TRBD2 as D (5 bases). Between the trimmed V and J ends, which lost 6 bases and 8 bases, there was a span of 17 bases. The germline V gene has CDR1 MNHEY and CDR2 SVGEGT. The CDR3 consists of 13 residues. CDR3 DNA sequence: TGTGCCAGCAGCGGGGTAGGGTCGTCGCAGCAGTACTTC. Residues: CASSGVGSSQQYF.

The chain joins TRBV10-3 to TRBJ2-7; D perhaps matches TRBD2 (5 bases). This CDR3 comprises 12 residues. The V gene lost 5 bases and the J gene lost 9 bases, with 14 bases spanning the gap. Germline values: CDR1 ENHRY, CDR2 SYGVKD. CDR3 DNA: TGTGCCATCAGTTCCAACAGCGCGGGGCAGTACTTC. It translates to CAISSNSAGQYF.

DNA of the CDR3: TGTGCCAGCATCTTTTTGGGTTACGAGCAGTACTTC. This translates into CASIFLGYEQYF. The chain joins TRBV7-9 to TRBJ2-4; D gene unclear. The DNA end lines up better with TRBJ2-7; the J call may be wrong. The germline CDR1 and CDR2 sequences are SEHNR and FQNEAQ (reference sequence). The CDR3 has 12 residues.

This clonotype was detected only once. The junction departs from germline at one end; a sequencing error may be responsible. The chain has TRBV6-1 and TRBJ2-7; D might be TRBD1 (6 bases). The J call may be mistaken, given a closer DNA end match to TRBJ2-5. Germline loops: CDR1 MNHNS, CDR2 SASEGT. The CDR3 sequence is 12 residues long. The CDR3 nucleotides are TGTGCCGGCAGTGTTGAAGGGGGGACCCAGTACTTC. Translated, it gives CAGSVEGGTQYF.

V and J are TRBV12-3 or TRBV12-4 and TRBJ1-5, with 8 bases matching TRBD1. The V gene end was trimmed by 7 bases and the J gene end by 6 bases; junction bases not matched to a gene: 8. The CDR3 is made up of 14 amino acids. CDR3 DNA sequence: TGTGCCAGCACCCAAGGACAGGGAAGTCAGCCCCAGCATTTT. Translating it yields CASTQGQGSQPQHF.

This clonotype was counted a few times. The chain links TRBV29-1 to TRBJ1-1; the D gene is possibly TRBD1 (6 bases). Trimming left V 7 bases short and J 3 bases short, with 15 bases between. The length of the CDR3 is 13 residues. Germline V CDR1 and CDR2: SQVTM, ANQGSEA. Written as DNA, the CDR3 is TGCAGCGATCTGAGGACAGCACACACTGAAGCTTTCTTT. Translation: CSDLRTAHTEAFF.

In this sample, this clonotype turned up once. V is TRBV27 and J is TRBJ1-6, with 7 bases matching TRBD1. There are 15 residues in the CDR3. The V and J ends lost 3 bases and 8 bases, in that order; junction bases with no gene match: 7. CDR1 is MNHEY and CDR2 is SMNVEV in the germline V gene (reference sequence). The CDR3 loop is CASSFEGQKYSPLHF. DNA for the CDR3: TGTGCCAGCAGTTTTGAGGGACAGAAGTATTCACCCCTCCACTTT.

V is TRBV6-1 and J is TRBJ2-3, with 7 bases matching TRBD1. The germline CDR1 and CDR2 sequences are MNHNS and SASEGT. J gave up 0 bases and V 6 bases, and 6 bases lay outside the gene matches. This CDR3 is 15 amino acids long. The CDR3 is CASSMTTGSTDTQYF. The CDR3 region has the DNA TGTGCCAGCAGCATGACGACAGGGAGCACAGATACGCAGTATTTT.

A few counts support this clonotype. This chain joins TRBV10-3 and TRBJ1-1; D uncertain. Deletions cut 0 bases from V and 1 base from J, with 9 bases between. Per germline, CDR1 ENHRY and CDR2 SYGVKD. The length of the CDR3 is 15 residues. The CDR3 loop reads CAISESAERNTEAFF. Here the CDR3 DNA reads TGTGCCATCAGTGAGTCGGCGGAGCGGAACACTGAAGCTTTCTTT.

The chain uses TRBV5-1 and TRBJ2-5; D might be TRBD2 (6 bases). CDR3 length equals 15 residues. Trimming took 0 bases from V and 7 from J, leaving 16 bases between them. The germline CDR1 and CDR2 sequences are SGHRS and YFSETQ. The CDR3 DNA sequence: TGCGCCAGCAGCTTGGAAGCTCAGCGTAGCGGGACCCAGTACTTC. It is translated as CASSLEAQRSGTQYF. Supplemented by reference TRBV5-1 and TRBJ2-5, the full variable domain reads KAGVTQTPRYLIKTRGQQVTLSCSPISGHRSVSWYQQTPGQGLQFLFEYFSETQRNKGNFPGRFSGRQFSNSRSEMNVSTLELGDSALYLCASSLEAQRSGTQYFGPGTRLLVL.